This T cell receptor (beta chain) was documented in a study of CD8+CD57+ T cells in acquired aplastic anemia. Looking at the study overall: Mean DNA quantity obtained from sorted CD4+ and CD8+ cells was about 3 ug.

A word on this clonotype: Antigen: not known.

Profiling that covered TCR beta VDJ and CDR3 relied on genomic DNA as its template. MiXCR, applied by TCRdb to the reads, yields one record per CDR3 protein. The sample carries 200,000 to 300,000 distinct CDR3 sequences, 70% to 85% recorded once. V was cut by 5 bases and J by 16 bases, with 27 bases left in between. This CDR3 is 16 amino acids long. From germline, CDR1 is SGHTA and CDR2 FQGTGA. Study-wide results and caveats: Patients versus controls showed no significant CD8+ Simpson's diversity difference. There were over 25 CD8+ CDR3 sequences that occurred in both patients and controls.

An expansion of CD8+CD57+ cells by flow cytometry had been shown in patients chosen for sequencing. By the time of blood sampling, patients had still received no therapy. This TCR was sampled from a human donor with aplastic anemia. The chain employs TRBV7-3 and TRBJ2-6; maybe TRBD1 (6 bases). Sequenced input: sorted CD4+, CD8+, or CD8+CD57+ T cells (not recorded which) from PBMCs. The DNA for the CDR3 is TGTGCCAGCAGCCTGACGACAGGAGCCTACAATGACCAGCTGACTTTC. Translating gives CASSLTTGAYNDQLTF.